Below, 26 T cell receptor beta chains from the same sample are listed, as sequenced in a study of T-cell memory formation after mild COVID-19. TCRdb fed the 5' RACE reads into MiXCR, producing one record per CDR3 protein. The table shows 500,000 to 600,000 distinct CDR3 sequences, with roughly 18% occurring only once. Sequencing was carried out using PBMCs or a T cell subset sorted from them (not recorded which). These receptors originate from an adult woman who had mild COVID-19 (a few samples of this study predate the infection). Cell type and time point are not known.

A word on this clonotype: Its ends do not fully match the called genes, so a read error is possible. The chain employs TRBV14 and TRBJ2-7, with D perhaps matching TRBD2 (7 bases). The CDR3 totals 14 residues. The germline CDR1 and CDR2 sequences are SGHDN and FVKESK. The DNA for the CDR3 is TGTGCCAGCAGCCCGGATTGGGGGGGCAGCGAGAAGTACTTC. This gives the protein CASSPDWGGSEKYF.

This clonotype was counted a few times. The chain combines TRBV7-9 with TRBJ2-1; possibly TRBD2 for D (6 bases). Germline CDR1 SEHNR, CDR2 FQNEAQ (reference sequence). There are 16 residues in the CDR3. V lost 2 bases, J lost 9 bases, and 20 bases lay in between. The CDR3 loop reads CASSLPGETTSSEQFF. In nucleotides, the CDR3 is TGTGCCAGCAGCTTACCGGGAGAGACTACAAGTAGTGAGCAGTTCTTC.

This clonotype was seen only a few times. The V and J genes are TRBV5-1 and TRBJ2-7; D could derive from TRBD1 or TRBD2 (6 bases each). V lost 7 bases and J 0 bases, leaving 20 bases between the germline ends. CDR3 length equals 16 residues. Germline V CDR1 and CDR2: SGHRS, YFSETQ. CDR3 in DNA: TGCGCCAGCGCCGGGGGCCGGTGGACCTACTCCTACGAGCAGTACTTC. Protein: CASAGGRWTYSYEQYF. The complete variable domain, with remaining parts taken from reference TRBV5-1 and TRBJ2-7, reads KAGVTQTPRYLIKTRGQQVTLSCSPISGHRSVSWYQQTPGQGLQFLFEYFSETQRNKGNFPGRFSGRQFSNSRSEMNVSTLELGDSALYLCASAGGRWTYSYEQYFGPGTRLTVT.

The chain links TRBV7-9 to TRBJ2-1; D is uncertain. Trimming left V 5 bases short and J 5 bases short, with 13 bases between. Germline values: CDR1 SEHNR, CDR2 FQNEAQ (reference sequence). This CDR3 is 14 amino acids long. As DNA, the CDR3 is TGTGCCAGCAGCGGATGGACCCGGGACAATGAGCAGTTCTTC. Amino acid sequence: CASSGWTRDNEQFF.

This clonotype was counted only a few times. This chain joins TRBV20-1 and TRBJ1-2; perhaps TRBD1 as D (6 bases). The CDR3 is 14 residues long. CDR1 and CDR2 (germline): DFQATT, SNEGSKA (reference sequence). V was shortened by 8 bases and J by 4 bases, with 20 bases between the two germline ends. The CDR3 loop reads CSPLAEGVIYGYTF. As DNA, the CDR3 is TGCAGTCCCCTCGCCGAGGGGGTTATCTATGGCTACACCTTC.

The rearrangement uses TRBV7-9 and TRBJ1-6, with D hard to call. The germline V gene encodes CDR1 SEHNR and CDR2 FQNEAQ (reference sequence). V lost 1 base, J lost 8 bases, and 3 bases lay in between. There are 12 residues in the CDR3. The CDR3 DNA reads as TGTGCCAGCAGCTTAGAACATTCACCCCTCCACTTT. Translation gives CASSLEHSPLHF.

V and J are TRBV24-1 and TRBJ2-1, with 7 bases matching TRBD2. The V gene's germline CDR1 is KGHDR and CDR2 SFDVKD. J lost 0 bases, V lost 0 bases, and 4 bases had no gene match. This CDR3 has 17 amino acids. CDR3 bases: TGTGCCACCAGTGATTTGTCTAGCGGCCACTCCTACAATGAGCAGTTCTTC. Protein sequence: CATSDLSSGHSYNEQFF.

The rearrangement joins TRBV5-1 to TRBJ1-5, with 7 bases that match TRBD1. V trimming: 1 base; J trimming: 1 base; junction bases outside the gene matches: 2. The V gene's germline CDR1 is SGHRS and CDR2 YFSETQ. This CDR3 comprises 15 residues. Written as DNA, the CDR3 is TGCGCCAGCAGCTTGTTGGGACAGAGCAATCAGCCCCAGCATTTT. The encoded protein is CASSLLGQSNQPQHF.

The V gene is TRBV12-3 or TRBV12-4, the J gene TRBJ1-1; 7 bases line up with TRBD1. J gave up 4 bases and V 4 bases, and 9 bases lay outside the gene matches. This CDR3 has 15 amino acids. This chain's CDR3 is CASSSTGVVGTEAFF. CDR3 nucleotides: TGTGCCAGCAGTTCAACAGGGGTGGTGGGCACTGAAGCTTTCTTT.

This clonotype occurred a few times. This chain's CDR3 is CSALLSGRGYEQYF. CDR3 DNA: TGCAGCGCCCTCCTCAGCGGGAGAGGGTACGAGCAGTACTTC. V and J are TRBV29-1 and TRBJ2-7; TRBD2 matches at 8 bases. Germline CDR1 and CDR2: SQVTM and ANQGSEA. Germline trimming cut 7 bases from V and 4 bases from J; bases unmatched to any gene: 12. The CDR3 contains 14 residues.

A few counts support this clonotype. The rearrangement joins TRBV10-3 to TRBJ2-7, with 8 bases that match TRBD1. CDR1 is ENHRY and CDR2 is SYGVKD in the germline V gene. V lost 8 bases and J lost 5; bases outside the gene matches: 5. This CDR3 has 12 residues. CDR3 DNA: TGTGCCATCGGACAGGGTGGCGACGAGCAGTACTTC. It translates to CAIGQGGDEQYF.

This clonotype was seen a few times. The genes are TRBV11-3 and TRBJ1-2; TRBD1 might be the D (6 bases). V was pared by 5 bases and J by 1 base, with 11 bases between. There are 14 residues in the CDR3. Germline V gene lookup returns CDR1 SGHNT and CDR2 YENEEA. This CDR3 is CASSTRQDNYGYTF. The CDR3 DNA reads as TGTGCCAGCAGCACCCGACAGGATAACTATGGCTACACCTTC.

V and J are TRBV6-5 and TRBJ2-2, with D uncertain. Germline V gene lookup returns CDR1 MNHEY and CDR2 SVGAGI. CDR3 length equals 15 residues. The V gene lost 6 bases and the J gene lost 0 bases, with 11 bases spanning the gap. The CDR3, as DNA: TGTGCCAGCAGCCGCCCAGCCGCGAACACCGGGGAGCTGTTTTTT. Its translation: CASSRPAANTGELFF.

The rearrangement links TRBV9 to TRBJ2-3; 10 bases are shared with TRBD2. Germline V CDR1 and CDR2: SGDLS, YYNGEE. This CDR3 comprises 16 residues. With 0 bases clipped from V and 5 bases from J, the junction kept 6 bases outside the gene matches. CDR3 in amino acids: CASSVGAGGPVDTQYF. The CDR3 DNA reads TGTGCCAGCAGCGTAGGAGCGGGAGGGCCCGTAGATACGCAGTATTTT.

The chain joins TRBV20-1 to TRBJ2-1; D gene ambiguous. Between the trimmed V and J ends, which lost 5 bases and 8 bases, there was a span of 10 bases. CDR3 size: 11 residues. From germline, CDR1 is DFQATT and CDR2 SNEGSKA (reference sequence). The CDR3 bases are TGCAGTGCTTCACTAAGGCATGAGCAGTTCTTC. Protein product: CSASLRHEQFF.

The rearrangement uses TRBV24-1 and TRBJ2-1; weak D call: TRBD2 (6 bases). Between the trimmed V and J ends, which lost 6 bases and 8 bases, there was a span of 19 bases. Germline CDR1 and CDR2: KGHDR and SFDVKD. This CDR3 spans 15 amino acids. CDR3 coding DNA: TGTGCCACCAGTCCAGGGACTTGGGGGGAGGATGAGCAGTTCTTC. Its protein product is CATSPGTWGEDEQFF.

This clonotype was detected a few times. The V gene is TRBV6-5, the J gene TRBJ2-6, with 11 bases matching TRBD1. The CDR3 totals 15 residues. CDR1 is MNHEY and CDR2 is SVGAGI in the germline V gene. V lost 10 bases, J lost 2 bases, and 4 bases stayed unmatched. As DNA, the CDR3 is TGTGCCACTGAGGACAGGGGGCCTGGGGCCAACGTCCTGACTTTC. Translating it yields CATEDRGPGANVLTF.

This clonotype was counted a few times. The chain has TRBV7-2 and TRBJ2-7; TRBD1 or TRBD2 may be the D gene (5 bases each). The CDR3 loop spans 13 amino acids. V lost 3 bases, J lost 3 bases, and 9 bases lay in between. The germline CDR1 and CDR2 sequences are SGHTA and FQGNSA. The CDR3 protein is CASSFTRGYEQYF. The CDR3 DNA sequence: TGTGCCAGCAGCTTCACGAGGGGCTACGAGCAGTACTTC.

J is TRBJ2-5 and V is TRBV11-3; a possible D gene is TRBD1 (6 bases). This CDR3 has 14 amino acids. Germline lookup yields CDR1 SGHNT and CDR2 YENEEA. The V end was cut by 5 bases, the J end by 3 bases, with 13 bases between. The DNA of the CDR3 is TGTGCCAGCAGCCTAGGGGGTTGGGAAGAGACCCAGTACTTC. Translated, it gives CASSLGGWEETQYF.

The CDR3 coding sequence is TGCAGGCCAACGGGGAGCTATGGCTACACCTTC. Encoded protein: CRPTGSYGYTF. The chain joins TRBV20-1 to TRBJ1-2; D is undetermined. From germline, CDR1 is DFQATT and CDR2 SNEGSKA (reference sequence). The CDR3 spans 11 residues.

This clonotype was detected only a few times. The chain joins TRBV2 to TRBJ2-2; 7 bases fit TRBD1. The CDR3 totals 16 residues. The germline V gene has CDR1 SNHLY and CDR2 FYNNEI. Unmatched junction bases numbered 6, after V lost 5 bases and J lost 0 bases. In DNA, the CDR3 is TGTGCCAGCAGTAGAGGGACAGAAACGAACACCGGGGAGCTGTTTTTT. It is translated as CASSRGTETNTGELFF.

This sequence joins TRBV20-1 and TRBJ2-6, with 9 bases aligning to TRBD2. The V and J ends lost 2 bases and 0 bases, in that order; junction bases with no gene match: 2. The CDR3 spans 16 residues. Germline V gene sequence: CDR1 DFQATT, CDR2 SNEGSKA (reference sequence). CDR3 sequence (DNA): TGCAGTGCTAGATTTAGCGGGAGCTCTGGGGCCAACGTCCTGACTTTC. This gives the protein CSARFSGSSGANVLTF.

This clonotype came up a few times. The chain couples TRBV20-1 to TRBJ2-7; the D gene is possibly TRBD1 (6 bases). Trimming left V 3 bases short and J 2 bases short, with 11 bases between. The CDR3 loop spans 13 amino acids. From germline, CDR1 is DFQATT and CDR2 SNEGSKA (reference sequence). This CDR3 reads CSARRTVAYEQYF. The DNA of the CDR3 is TGCAGTGCTAGGAGGACAGTTGCCTACGAGCAGTACTTC.

Here the CDR3 DNA reads TGCAGTGCTCGGACCCTTGGCGAGACCCAGTACTTC. Encoded protein: CSARTLGETQYF. The rearrangement joins TRBV20-1 to TRBJ2-5, with unresolved D. The V gene lost 5 bases and the J gene lost 5 bases, with 12 bases spanning the gap. The CDR3 has 12 amino acids. CDR1 and CDR2 from the germline V gene are DFQATT and SNEGSKA (reference sequence).

The chain couples TRBV19 to TRBJ1-1; possible D gene TRBD1, 6 bases. Trimming pared 3 bases from V and 4 bases from J, leaving 12 bases between. The germline gives CDR1 LNHDA, CDR2 SQIVND (reference sequence). This CDR3 region has 14 residues. CDR3 nucleotides: TGTGCCAGTAGTATCGCAGGGGTTGTCACTGAAGCTTTCTTT. The encoded protein is CASSIAGVVTEAFF.

V gene TRBV28 combines with J gene TRBJ2-5; 8 nucleotides agree with TRBD2. In germline, CDR1 is MDHEN, CDR2 SYDVKM. V shed 4 bases, J shed 7 bases, and the junction held 11 bases outside the gene matches. The CDR3 loop spans 15 amino acids. In DNA, the CDR3 is TGTGCCAGCAGTTCGTTAGCGGGATCTGGCGTGACCCAGTACTTC. The encoded protein is CASSSLAGSGVTQYF.